The T cell receptor beta chain under discussion was sequenced for a study of blood T cells in healthy people across ages. Next came a second PCR, run for about 7 to 12 cycles, which used a sample-barcoded 5' primer along with a J-beta primer mix. A 12-random-nucleotide template-switch adaptor tagged each cDNA molecule. TCRdb reprocessed the 5' RACE reads via MiXCR and lists one record per CDR3 protein. The table lists about 1,500,000 distinct CDR3 sequences, around 42% of them singletons. Healthy Caucasians from Russia aged about 6 to 90 served as donors. Ten milliliters of peripheral blood were drawn from each donor. The germline V gene has CDR1 DFQATT and CDR2 SNEGSKA (reference sequence). V shed 6 bases and J shed 3 bases, with 18 bases lying between them. The CDR3 consists of 15 residues.

Sequencing input: blood. The chain has TRBV20-1 and TRBJ2-1; TRBD2 might be the D (7 bases). The sequence was obtained from a woman aged 18-35 years in good health. The CDR3 reads CSASFAGADYNEQFF. The CDR3 DNA reads TGCAGTGCCAGTTTTGCGGGGGCCGACTACAATGAGCAGTTCTTC.